The rows below give T cell receptor beta chains drawn from one sample of a study of blood T cells in healthy people across ages. Via MiXCR, TCRdb re-called the 5' RACE reads, giving one row per CDR3 protein. The sample has around 800,000 distinct CDR3 sequences; more than 25% are singletons. These data were likewise used in another study, on T cells of mothers and their children.

The specimen sequenced was blood. Receptor source: a boy aged 10-17 years in good health. Both conserved end residues are part of each CDR3. Fields, in order: D gene, clone size, J gene, V gene, CDR3 protein, CDR3 DNA. The D gene is left open where the match is weak. Clone size is stated in some rows and not others, as once, few, many or a class when expanded.

.,many,TRBJ2-2,TRBV10-3,CAISFKGDTGELFF,TGTGCCATCAGTTTCAAGGGGGACACCGGGGAGCTGTTTTTT
.,few,TRBJ1-1,TRBV4-2,CASSHDEIQGNTEAFF,TGTGCCAGCAGCCATGATGAGATACAGGGTAACACTGAAGCTTTCTTT
.,few,TRBJ2-5,TRBV7-9,CASSPWGRGETQYF,TGTGCCAGCAGCCCTTGGGGACGAGGAGAGACCCAGTACTTC
.,.,TRBJ2-1,TRBV15,CATNRDNGYNEQFF,TGTGCCACCAACCGGGACAACGGCTACAATGAGCAGTTCTTC
.,few,TRBJ1-1,TRBV5-1,CASSPSYREEGNEAFF,TGCGCCAGCAGCCCCTCTTACAGGGAGGAGGGCAATGAAGCTTTCTTT
.,.,TRBJ2-3,TRBV12-3/TRBV12-4,CASSYDGVSTDTQYF,TGTGCCAGCAGCTATGACGGGGTTAGCACAGATACGCAGTATTTT
TRBD2,few,TRBJ2-5,TRBV20-1,CSARPLAGAHQETQYF,TGCAGTGCTAGACCGCTAGCGGGAGCCCACCAAGAGACCCAGTACTTC
.,many,TRBJ2-7,TRBV12-3/TRBV12-4,CASSLLGYEQYF,TGTGCCAGCAGTTTATTGGGCTACGAGCAGTACTTC
.,few,TRBJ2-1,TRBV3-1,CASSQDSLPNEQFF,TGTGCCAGCAGCCAAGATTCCCTGCCAAATGAGCAGTTCTTC
.,.,TRBJ2-5,TRBV14,CASSTLEETQYF,TGTGCCAGTTCTACACTCGAAGAGACCCAGTACTTC
.,.,TRBJ2-7,TRBV9,CASSQQGRGFYEQYF,TGTGCCAGCAGTCAACAGGGGAGGGGGTTCTACGAGCAGTACTTC
.,.,TRBJ2-7,TRBV9,CASSPTGYSSYEQYF,TGTGCCAGCAGCCCTACAGGTTACAGCTCCTACGAGCAGTACTTC
.,few,TRBJ2-1,TRBV2,CASSEWENNEQFF,TGTGCCAGCAGTGAATGGGAAAACAATGAGCAGTTCTTC
.,.,TRBJ1-2,TRBV5-1,CASSLEGGEGYTF,TGCGCCAGCAGCTTGGAAGGGGGAGAGGGCTACACCTTC
.,few,TRBJ2-7,TRBV6-1,CASKTESYEQYF,TGTGCCAGCAAGACGGAATCCTACGAGCAGTACTTC
.,.,TRBJ2-3,TRBV7-9,CASTTEGSTDTQYF,TGTGCCAGCACCACAGAGGGTAGCACAGATACGCAGTATTTT
TRBD2,.,TRBJ2-5,TRBV12-3/TRBV12-4,CASSPSGAGGTQYF,TGTGCCAGCAGTCCTAGCGGGGCCGGGGGGACCCAGTACTTC
TRBD1,.,TRBJ2-7,TRBV28,CASRLPGQGPYEQYF,TGTGCCAGCAGGTTACCGGGACAGGGACCCTACGAGCAGTACTTC
TRBD1,.,TRBJ2-3,TRBV20-1,CSARVGTGGTDTQYF,TGCAGTGCTAGAGTAGGGACAGGGGGCACAGATACGCAGTATTTT
.,.,TRBJ2-7,TRBV27,CASSRASLIYEQYF,TGTGCCAGCAGTAGGGCTAGTCTTATCTACGAGCAGTACTTC
.,many,TRBJ1-4,TRBV7-9,CASSLTGEKLFF,TGTGCCAGCAGCTTAACGGGAGAAAAACTGTTTTTT
.,.,TRBJ2-4,TRBV6-1,CASSESMDGPLAKNIQYF,TGTGCCAGCAGTGAATCGATGGACGGACCCTTAGCCAAAAACATTCAGTACTTC
.,.,TRBJ2-6,TRBV5-1,CASRANVLTF,TGCGCCAGCAGGGCCAACGTCCTGACTTTC
.,.,TRBJ2-1,TRBV20-1,CSARGLETRTYNEQFF,TGCAGTGCTAGAGGTTTGGAGACGCGGACCTACAATGAGCAGTTCTTC
.,once,TRBJ2-7,TRBV2,CASSGTGSNIAAYEQYF,TGTGCCAGCAGTGGAACAGGAAGTAATATAGCAGCCTACGAGCAGTACTTC
.,few,TRBJ2-1,TRBV7-3,CASSLGGGGGPYNEQFF,TGTGCCAGCAGCTTAGGAGGGGGAGGGGGCCCCTACAATGAGCAGTTCTTC
TRBD2,.,TRBJ2-7,TRBV13,CASSGTSGGLSSYEQYF,TGTGCCAGCAGCGGGACTAGCGGGGGGCTCAGCTCCTACGAGCAGTACTTC
.,.,TRBJ2-7,TRBV12-3/TRBV12-4,CASGLASYEQYF,TGTGCCAGCGGGCTAGCCTCCTACGAGCAGTACTTC
TRBD1,few,TRBJ2-4,TRBV5-1,CASSRQGAGDIQYF,TGCGCCAGCAGCCGACAGGGGGCGGGGGACATTCAGTACTTC
TRBD1,.,TRBJ2-2,TRBV25-1,CASSGDRGDTGELFF,TGTGCCAGCAGTGGGGACAGGGGGGACACCGGGGAGCTGTTTTTT
.,.,TRBJ1-1,TRBV15,CATSRVWTEAFF,TGTGCCACCAGCAGAGTATGGACTGAAGCTTTCTTT
TRBD1,.,TRBJ1-1,TRBV20-1,CSASYRGLGEAFF,TGCAGTGCTAGCTACAGGGGGCTAGGGGAAGCTTTCTTT
.,few,TRBJ1-1,TRBV29-1,CSVEERGQPNTEAFF,TGCAGCGTTGAAGAACGAGGGCAGCCGAACACTGAAGCTTTCTTT
.,.,TRBJ2-5,TRBV20-1,CSARASRGGGTQYF,TGCAGTGCTAGAGCCAGCAGGGGCGGAGGGACCCAGTACTTC
.,.,TRBJ1-2,TRBV10-3,CAISRTNTNYGYTF,TGTGCCATCAGTAGAACCAACACGAACTATGGCTACACCTTC
TRBD2,.,TRBJ2-5,TRBV3-1,CASSPRGGGGAMETQYF,TGTGCCAGCAGCCCCCGAGGGGGCGGGGGGGCCATGGAGACCCAGTACTTC
.,.,TRBJ2-5,TRBV7-2,CASSRLGEETQYF,TGTGCCAGCAGCCGACTAGGGGAAGAGACCCAGTACTTC
.,.,TRBJ1-1,TRBV10-2,CASSESLILGYTEAFF,TGCGCCAGCAGTGAGTCGCTGATCCTAGGTTATACTGAAGCTTTCTTT
.,few,TRBJ1-4,TRBV25-1,CASSGWGATNEKLFF,TGTGCCAGCAGTGGTTGGGGTGCAACTAATGAAAAACTGTTTTTT
.,few,TRBJ2-1,TRBV12-3/TRBV12-4,CARGDVDPSYNEQFF,TGTGCCAGGGGGGACGTTGACCCATCCTACAATGAGCAGTTCTTC
.,.,TRBJ2-5,TRBV7-9,CASLEAPLQETQYF,TGTGCCAGCTTAGAGGCTCCGTTACAAGAGACCCAGTACTTC
TRBD1,.,TRBJ2-5,TRBV14,CASSQETGAYGETQYF,TGTGCCAGCAGCCAAGAGACAGGGGCTTATGGGGAGACCCAGTACTTC
.,.,TRBJ2-5,TRBV30,CAWSNSLQETQYF,TGTGCCTGGAGTAACAGTTTACAAGAGACCCAGTACTTC
TRBD1,few,TRBJ2-4,TRBV7-2,CASSPRGDSLAKNIQYF,TGTGCCAGCAGCCCCCGAGGGGACAGTTTAGCCAAAAACATTCAGTACTTC
.,few,TRBJ2-7,TRBV5-1,CASSLDRFRSDEQYF,TGCGCCAGCAGCTTGGACAGGTTTCGATCGGACGAGCAGTACTTC
TRBD2,.,TRBJ2-1,TRBV19,CASSRGTSDLNEQFF,TGTGCCAGTAGCCGAGGGACTAGCGATTTAAATGAGCAGTTCTTC
.,.,TRBJ1-3,TRBV2,CAIAGNSGNTIYF,TGTGCCATCGCCGGGAACTCTGGAAACACCATATATTTT
.,.,TRBJ1-1,TRBV25-1,CASSEGSPAAVAFF,TGTGCCAGCAGTGAAGGGTCGCCAGCTGCTGTTGCTTTCTTT
.,.,TRBJ1-3,TRBV12-3/TRBV12-4,CASSPAAVGPIYF,TGTGCCAGCAGTCCCGCGGCCGTGGGCCCCATATATTTT
.,.,TRBJ1-1,TRBV4-2,CASSQEIRIEAFF,TGTGCCAGCAGCCAAGAGATCAGGATTGAAGCTTTCTTT
.,.,TRBJ1-1,TRBV20-1,CSARWGGSEAFF,TGCAGTGCTAGGTGGGGGGGATCGGAAGCTTTCTTT